Sequencing of this TCR beta chain was carried out in a study of T cell responses to AZD1222 COVID-19 vaccine (dated by TCRdb to the early 2020s). A note on the overall study: AZD1222 recipients whose second dose came at about 4 weeks and those whose second dose came at about 12 weeks were combined into one group, since spike-specific TCR depth and breadth did not differ between the two schedules. TCR sequencing was performed for about 240 trial participants, of whom roughly 200 were given two doses of AZD1222 and around 25 were given two doses of MenACWY control vaccine. Trial participants were enrolled by age into subgroups of 18-55, 56-69 and 70-plus years, and roughly 160, 29 and 62 TCR-sequenced participants, respectively, were included in these subgroups.

The full study reports these points: After two AZD1222 doses, spike-specific TCR breadth and depth were significantly higher than at day 0 and than in MenACWY recipients. Nearly half of unique spike-specific TCRs reportedly recognized epitopes outside regions mutated in the B.1.351 and B.1.1.7 variants. Because no day 14 peak-response samples were available, repertoires were characterized only after the peak T cell response. Only a handful of AZD1222 recipients were SARS-CoV-2 seropositive at baseline, limiting conclusions about previously exposed vaccinees. The whole spike protein was spanned by vaccine-associated CD4 TCRs, and dominant responses were seen in regions 160-218 and 743-854. In the small 56-69-year group, the increase in depth fell short of significance, most likely because of low power. Most participants were white British and females outnumbered males, and the authors suggested that clonal diversity may have been underestimated.

Taken with the paper, the label for time point translates to: baseline before first vaccination. The vaccinee samples were drawn from two UK trials, COV001 and COV002, one of which was a single-blind randomized controlled phase 2/3 trial testing AZD1222 (ChAdOx1 nCoV-19) in healthy adults. For TCRbeta chain sequencing, PBMC samples were collected from trial participants at day 0 and at day 28 after the second dose. The germline V and J ends show losses of 7 bases and 4 bases respectively, and no gene match explains 9 bases of the junction. Including cysteine and phenylalanine, the CDR3 has 15 amino acids. This entry keeps only the CDR3 DNA: 45 bases, framed from base 1. Taken from the germline V gene (reference sequence), the CDR1 and CDR2 loops are LNHDA and SQIVND. The CDR3 regions of human TCRbeta chains were analyzed by immunosequencing. The original pipeline was this. TCRs in the repertoires were matched against a reference library of SARS-CoV-2-specific TCRs that had been generated with the MIRA antigen-specificity platform. Breadth was defined as the fraction of unique TCRs that were SARS-CoV-2-associated, and depth was defined as the fraction of total T cells that were SARS-CoV-2-associated. Using the MIRA data, each spike-specific TCR was mapped to the spike region that the TCR reacts to and placed in a CD4 or CD8 class. Log10-transformed breadth and depth values were compared by one-way ANOVA with Sidak's multiple comparisons tests. Entries here come from immuneACCESS through TCRdb and include only in-frame sequences with V and J called. Some clones fail to appear in such tables; in the studies checked, an unresolved V gene covers under half of the shortfall, and the cause of the remainder is unknown. V and J calls and clone size are given by that table; D and trimming were obtained from the DNA. The sample table shows around 150,000 clones, and around nine tenths are seen once. 5% of the sample is held by the ten biggest clonotypes.

Remarks on this clone: The antigen this receptor binds is unknown. Base-call qualities are not available, and no considerably larger clone is one nucleotide away.

Material: peripheral blood, obtained on day 0 of AZD1222 vaccination. Recombination linked TRBV19 to TRBJ2-2; 7 central nucleotides agree with TRBD1. This TCR was sampled from an adult in good health. CDR3 loop: CASMNQGQITGELFF. The DNA sequence is given as TGTGCCAGTATGAATCAGGGACAGATCACCGGGGAGCTGTTTTTT.